The entry below describes one TCR beta chain. No antigen is known for it. The CDR3 covers 15 residues. Trimming took 1 base from V and 3 from J, leaving 13 bases between them. Germline assignment: CDR1 SGHKS and CDR2 YYEKEE (reference sequence). TCRdb reprocessed the RT-PCR reads via MiXCR and lists one record per CDR3 protein. This sample has approximately 570,000 distinct CDR3 sequences, with approximately 7.7% found just once. The sample belongs to a study of response to subunit inactivated influenza vaccine. General study points: The authors proposed limited new T cell recruitment per seasonal influenza vaccination.

This specimen consisted of PBMCs from blood, obtained roughly 24 months after vaccination. This chain links TRBV5-5 with TRBJ2-5; D gene ambiguous. The receptor was derived from a man between 50 and 69 years old who received an inactivated influenza vaccine. In DNA, the CDR3 is TGTGCCAGCAGCTTGAATTCGGGTGGGAAAGAGACCCAGTACTTC. It is translated as CASSLNSGGKETQYF.